The 23 T cell receptor beta chains listed next were all sequenced from one sample in a study of blood T cell repertoires in COVID-19. The protocol was immunoSEQ multiplex PCR, while the TCRdb copy is restricted to in-frame clones and leaves out a portion. Of 200,000 to 250,000 clones in the sample, about nine tenths are singletons; the top ten hold 2.2%. The specimen was peripheral blood. These receptor sequences come from a man in his thirties or forties who had recovered from COVID-19.

This clone showed up just a few times. As DNA, the CDR3 is TGTGCCAGCAGTGGGGCAGGGGGCAGAAGATATGGCTACACCTTC. It is translated as CASSGAGGRRYGYTF. The chain links TRBV2 to TRBJ1-2, with 8 bases identical to TRBD1. The junction had 9 bases not matched to a gene; V was cut back by 4 bases and J by 5 bases. The CDR3 extends over 15 amino acids. Germline V lookup: CDR1 SNHLY, CDR2 FYNNEI.

This sequence joins TRBV10-3 and TRBJ2-7; 8 nucleotides agree with TRBD2. CDR1 and CDR2 from the germline V gene are ENHRY and SYGVKD. Trimming took 8 bases from V and 7 from J; bases not matched to a gene: 10. CDR3 length: 13 residues. Here the CDR3 reads CAIGSRGGREQYF. The CDR3 DNA reads TGTGCCATCGGGTCGAGAGGCGGGAGGGAGCAGTACTTC.

The chain has TRBV10-3 and TRBJ1-5; possibly TRBD1 for D (5 bases). The CDR3 is 16 amino acids. The germline CDR1 and CDR2 sequences are ENHRY and SYGVKD. Trimming removed 0 bases from V and 6 bases from J, with 15 bases in between. This CDR3 is CAISESRTGDGQPQHF. The CDR3 nucleotides read TGTGCCATCAGTGAGTCCCGGACGGGGGACGGTCAGCCCCAGCATTTT.

In this sample, this clone turned up once. The chain combines TRBV4-3 with TRBJ1-1; D gene ambiguous. The CDR3 consists of 15 residues. The V gene's germline CDR1 is LGHNA and CDR2 YSLEER. Trimming took off 0 bases at V and 2 bases at J, with 10 bases between the two ends. The CDR3 here is CASSQDRGSNTEAFF. The CDR3 nucleotides are TGCGCCAGCAGCCAAGATCGAGGATCCAACACTGAAGCTTTCTTT.

This chain joins TRBV28 and TRBJ2-7; D is ambiguous. CDR3 size: 12 residues. Germline CDR1 and CDR2: MDHEN and SYDVKM. Trimming took 3 bases from V and 2 from J, leaving 5 bases between them. CDR3 coding DNA: TGTGCCAGCAGTTTCAGTACCTACGAGCAGTACTTC. This encodes CASSFSTYEQYF.

This chain links TRBV25-1 with TRBJ1-4; D is ambiguous. Germline CDR1 MGHDK, CDR2 SYGVNS. The V end was cut by 3 bases, the J end by 5 bases, with 10 bases between. This CDR3 spans 14 amino acids. The DNA for the CDR3 is TGTGCCAGCAGTGATTGGCGGGTAAATGAAAAACTGTTTTTT. This gives the protein CASSDWRVNEKLFF.

This chain connects TRBV3-1 (or the pseudogene TRBV3-2) to TRBJ1-4, with a weak D call TRBD1 (5 bases). CDR3 length equals 17 residues. Trimming left V 0 bases short and J 6 bases short, with 17 bases between. The germline gives CDR1 LGHDT, CDR2 YNNKEL (reference sequence). CDR3 amino acids: CASSQDHARQGDEKLFF. The CDR3 bases are TGTGCCAGCAGCCAAGATCACGCCAGGCAGGGCGATGAAAAACTGTTTTTT.

V is TRBV24-1 and J is TRBJ2-2; a possible D gene is TRBD2 (6 bases). V dropped 7 bases and J dropped 10 bases, with 30 bases sitting between them. Germline V gene sequence: CDR1 KGHDR, CDR2 SFDVKD. The CDR3 spans 18 residues. The CDR3 DNA reads TGTGCCACCAGCCCCACTACGGGGGAAGGGCCTGAGTTTTCGGAGCTGTTTTTT. Its translation is CATSPTTGEGPEFSELFF.

The chain combines TRBV6-5 with TRBJ2-7; maybe TRBD1 (5 bases). Trimming pared 6 bases from V and 3 bases from J, leaving 9 bases between. The CDR3 sequence is 12 residues long. Germline lookup yields CDR1 MNHEY and CDR2 SVGAGI. Here the CDR3 DNA reads TGTGCCAGCAGCGACAGCATCTACGAGCAGTACTTC. Amino acid sequence: CASSDSIYEQYF.

The chain links TRBV19 to TRBJ2-4, with a weak D call TRBD2 (6 bases). Germline CDR1 reads LNHDA; CDR2 reads SQIVND (reference sequence). The V end lost 4 bases, the J end lost 7 bases, and 14 bases lay between the germline ends. The CDR3 runs to 14 residues. The CDR3 DNA reads TGTGCCAGTAGTACCCAAGGGGAGGTCAACATTCAGTACTTC. Translating it yields CASSTQGEVNIQYF.

This rearrangement joins TRBV10-2 to TRBJ2-5, with D perhaps matching TRBD1 (6 bases). Germline V gene lookup returns CDR1 WSHSY and CDR2 SAAADI. The CDR3 is 11 amino acids. The V end lost 7 bases, the J end lost 5 bases, and 8 bases lay between the germline ends. The CDR3 loop is CASTTGETQYF. As DNA, the CDR3 is TGCGCCAGCACCACAGGGGAGACCCAGTACTTC.

The V call is TRBV4-3, the J call TRBJ2-2; tentative D call: TRBD1 (6 bases). This CDR3 is 16 amino acids long. Trimming shortened V by 0 bases and J by 4 bases, and 12 bases separated the two germline ends. Germline assignment: CDR1 LGHNA and CDR2 YSLEER. DNA of the CDR3: TGCGCCAGCAGCCAAGATCTGGGACACCCCACCGGGGAGCTGTTTTTT. It codes for CASSQDLGHPTGELFF.

This chain uses TRBV19 with TRBJ2-7; D gene unclear. This CDR3 is 14 amino acids long. Germline CDR1 reads LNHDA; CDR2 reads SQIVND (reference sequence). V lost 9 bases and J lost 2, with 17 bases in between. CDR3 amino acids: CASALTESTYEQYF. In DNA, the CDR3 is TGTGCCAGCGCACTGACTGAGAGTACCTACGAGCAGTACTTC.

V and J are TRBV5-1 and TRBJ2-7; TRBD2 matches 8 bases. After removal of 4 bases from V and 0 bases from J, the junction contained 3 bases not matched to a gene. Germline CDR1 is SGHRS and CDR2 is YFSETQ. The CDR3 has 14 residues. In DNA form, the CDR3 reads TGCGCCAGCAGCGTAGCGGGGAGCTCCTACGAGCAGTACTTC. Protein product: CASSVAGSSYEQYF. Variable domain in full (rest from reference TRBV5-1 and TRBJ2-7): KAGVTQTPRYLIKTRGQQVTLSCSPISGHRSVSWYQQTPGQGLQFLFEYFSETQRNKGNFPGRFSGRQFSNSRSEMNVSTLELGDSALYLCASSVAGSSYEQYFGPGTRLTVT.

The DNA for the CDR3 is TGTGCCAGCAGTTCCGATTTCGGGGGGGAGAGGACTGAAGCTTTCTTT. As protein: CASSSDFGGERTEAFF. The chain links TRBV6-5 to TRBJ1-1, with D possibly being TRBD1 (5 bases). V was cut by 4 bases and J by 5 bases, with 20 bases left in between. Germline loops: CDR1 MNHEY, CDR2 SVGAGI. The CDR3 sequence is 16 residues long.

This chain uses TRBV30 with TRBJ2-1; 7 bases fit TRBD2. The germline CDR1 and CDR2 sequences are GTSNPN and SVGIG (reference sequence). The CDR3 runs 11 residues. After removal of 8 bases from V and 7 bases from J, the junction contained 5 bases not matched to a gene. CDR3 amino acids: CAGTTANEQFF. The CDR3 DNA reads as TGTGCCGGGACTACCGCGAATGAGCAGTTCTTC.

The rearrangement joins TRBV18 to TRBJ1-3; the D gene is possibly TRBD1 (6 bases). The germline V gene encodes CDR1 KGHSH and CDR2 LQKENI. Trimming stripped 2 bases from V and 1 base from J, with 15 bases between. There are 17 residues in the CDR3. The CDR3 region is CASSPSIGTPSGNTIYF. CDR3 nucleotides: TGTGCCAGCTCACCATCCATCGGGACACCGTCTGGAAACACCATATATTTT.

The sample holds one count of this clone. Here the CDR3 DNA reads TGCGCCAGCAGCCAAGATGAGGTTTATGAGCAGTTCTTC. Its translation: CASSQDEVYEQFF. The V gene is TRBV4-1, the J gene TRBJ2-1, with D hard to call. The germline gives CDR1 MGHRA, CDR2 YSYEKL. Trimming took off 0 bases at V and 8 bases at J, with 8 bases between the two ends. CDR3 length equals 13 residues.

A note on this clone: A junction end diverges from the germline sequence, so it may reflect a read error. The V and J genes are TRBV6-4 and TRBJ2-1; the D gene is possibly TRBD1 (8 bases). Germline V CDR1 and CDR2: MRHNA, SNTAGT. The CDR3 sequence is 14 residues long. The CDR3 loop reads CVSMTGAGDNEQFF. CDR3 nucleotides: TGTGTCAGCATGACAGGGGCGGGGGACAATGAGCAGTTCTTC.

The V call is TRBV7-2, the J call TRBJ1-1; TRBD1 might be the D (6 bases). The CDR3 is 15 amino acids. The V end was cut by 2 bases, the J end by 1 base, with 11 bases between. From germline, CDR1 is SGHTA and CDR2 FQGNSA. The CDR3 bases are TGTGCCAGCAGCTTACTAGGGGGGGGGAACACTGAAGCTTTCTTT. Translating gives CASSLLGGGNTEAFF.

With respect to this clone: At the DNA level, this CDR3 is encoded by other sequences in the same sample as well. The chain combines TRBV6-1 with TRBJ1-6; the match to TRBD1 covers 7 bases. The CDR3 runs 13 residues. V lost 1 base, J lost 9 bases, and 0 bases stayed unmatched. CDR1 is MNHNS and CDR2 is SASEGT in the germline V gene. The CDR3 coding sequence is TGTGCCAGCAGTGAAGGACAGGGTTCACCCCTCCACTTT. Amino acid sequence: CASSEGQGSPLHF.

The rearrangement uses TRBV19 and TRBJ1-1; 9 bases line up with TRBD1. The CDR3 totals 15 residues. Germline V lookup: CDR1 LNHDA, CDR2 SQIVND (reference sequence). J was trimmed by 1 base and V by 6 bases; bases with no gene match: 6. CDR3 DNA sequence: TGTGCCAGTAGCATGCGGACAGGGGAGAACACTGAAGCTTTCTTT. Residues: CASSMRTGENTEAFF.

The gene calls are TRBV27 and TRBJ1-2; no firm D call. The germline V gene has CDR1 MNHEY and CDR2 SMNVEV (reference sequence). V was shortened by 4 bases and J by 1 base, with 7 bases between the two germline ends. CDR3 length: 13 amino acids. The CDR3 spells CASSSGVNYGYTF. The CDR3 nucleotides read TGTGCCAGCAGTTCCGGGGTTAACTATGGCTACACCTTC.